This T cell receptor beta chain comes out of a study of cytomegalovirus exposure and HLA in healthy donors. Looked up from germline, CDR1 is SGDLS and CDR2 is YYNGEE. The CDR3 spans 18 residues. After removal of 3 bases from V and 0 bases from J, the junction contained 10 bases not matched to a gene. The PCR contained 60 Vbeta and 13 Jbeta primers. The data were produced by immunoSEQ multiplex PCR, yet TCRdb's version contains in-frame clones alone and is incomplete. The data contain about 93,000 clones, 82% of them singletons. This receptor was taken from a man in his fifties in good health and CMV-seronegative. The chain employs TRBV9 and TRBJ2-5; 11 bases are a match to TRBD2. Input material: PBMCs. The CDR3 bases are TGTGCCAGCAGCGCGGGGCTGACTAGCGGGACGTACCAAGAGACCCAGTACTTC. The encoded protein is CASSAGLTSGTYQETQYF.